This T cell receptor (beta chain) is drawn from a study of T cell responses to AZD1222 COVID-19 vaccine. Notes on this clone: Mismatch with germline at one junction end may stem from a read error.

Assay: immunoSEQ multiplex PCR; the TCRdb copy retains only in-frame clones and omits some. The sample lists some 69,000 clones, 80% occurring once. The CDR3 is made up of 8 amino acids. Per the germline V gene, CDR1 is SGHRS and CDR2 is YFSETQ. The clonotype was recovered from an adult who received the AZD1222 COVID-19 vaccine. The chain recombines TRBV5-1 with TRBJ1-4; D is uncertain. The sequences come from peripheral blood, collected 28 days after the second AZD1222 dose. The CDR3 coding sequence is TGCGCCAGCAGCTTGGGGGATTTT. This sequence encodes CASSLGDF.